The 10 T cell receptor beta chains listed next were all sequenced from one sample in a study of CD8 T cells in ankylosing spondylitis. Each CDR3 protein is one row after TCRdb ran MiXCR on the 5' RACE reads. Of approximately 300,000 distinct CDR3 sequences in the sample, less than 25% are singletons; the top ten hold roughly 3.6%. Sequenced: blood, either unsorted or a sorted T cell fraction (not recorded which). The source is a female donor with ankylosing spondylitis or in good health (not recorded which).

This clonotype was observed a few times. This chain joins TRBV12-3 or TRBV12-4 and TRBJ2-6, with D possibly being TRBD1 or TRBD2 (5 bases each). This CDR3 is built from 14 residues. V lost 8 bases, J lost 2 bases, and 10 bases lay in between. The CDR3 DNA reads TGTGCCAGCTCACGAGGGGCTGGGGCCAACGTCCTGACTTTC. This translates into CASSRGAGANVLTF.

This clonotype has more than one count but fewer than ten. The chain uses TRBV5-8 and TRBJ2-7; 9 bases line up with TRBD1. This CDR3 region has 14 residues. Germline V gene lookup returns CDR1 SGHTS and CDR2 YDEGEE. The V and J ends lost 4 bases and 4 bases, in that order; junction bases with no gene match: 6. CDR3 nucleotides: TGTGCCAGCAGCCAGGGACAGGGTGGATACGAGCAGTACTTC. Its protein product is CASSQGQGGYEQYF.

This clonotype was seen a few times. This chain uses TRBV20-1 with TRBJ1-3, with D unclear. Germline V lookup: CDR1 DFQATT, CDR2 SNEGSKA (reference sequence). The V gene lost 3 bases and the J gene lost 10 bases, with 16 bases spanning the gap. This CDR3 region has 13 residues. The CDR3 DNA reads TGCAGTGCTAGTCCACCGGAGGAAACAACCATATATTTT. Amino acids: CSASPPEETTIYF.

This clonotype was seen more than once but under ten times. V gene TRBV4-3 combines with J gene TRBJ1-1, with 8 bases identical to TRBD1. J was trimmed by 11 bases and V by 2 bases; bases with no gene match: 10. The germline gives CDR1 LGHNA, CDR2 YSLEER. The CDR3 length is 14 residues. CDR3 coding DNA: TGCGCCAGCAGCCAAAACGACAGGGGCAATTCGGCTTTCTTT. Amino acids: CASSQNDRGNSAFF.

V is TRBV4-2 and J is TRBJ2-2, with D perhaps matching TRBD2 (6 bases). V was trimmed by 0 bases and J by 3 bases, leaving 8 bases between them. CDR1 LGHNA and CDR2 YNFKEQ come from the germline V gene. CDR3 length equals 15 residues. The CDR3: CASSQDSSDTGELFF. DNA for the CDR3: TGTGCCAGCAGCCAAGATTCTAGCGACACCGGGGAGCTGTTTTTT.

The chain combines TRBV2 with TRBJ2-7; D is unclear. Trimming took 8 bases from V and 7 from J, leaving 15 bases between them. Germline CDR1 SNHLY, CDR2 FYNNEI. The CDR3 loop spans 12 amino acids. CDR3 in amino acids: CASSLRSREQYF. The CDR3 region has the DNA TGTGCCAGCTCCCTAAGGTCGCGGGAGCAGTACTTC.

This chain links TRBV6-1 with TRBJ2-2, with D maybe TRBD1 (6 bases). The germline CDR1 and CDR2 sequences are MNHNS and SASEGT. Trimming removed 0 bases at V and 7 bases at J, with 12 bases between. CDR3 size: 15 residues. CDR3 DNA: TGTGCCAGCAGTGAAGCGAGGGGGTTGGGCGGGGAGCTGTTTTTT. Its protein product is CASSEARGLGGELFF.

The chain links TRBV6-2 or TRBV6-3 to TRBJ2-1; the match to TRBD2 covers 16 bases. Germline-derived CDR1 and CDR2 are MNHEY and SVGEGT. The CDR3 has 21 amino acids. With 8 bases clipped from V and 1 base from J, the junction kept 17 bases outside the gene matches. The chain's CDR3 is CASGRLFGTSGRVGSYNEQFF. Here the CDR3 DNA reads TGTGCCAGCGGTCGCCTTTTCGGGACTAGCGGGAGGGTTGGGTCCTACAATGAGCAGTTCTTC.

This clonotype was recorded many times. The CDR3 reads CASSLTLPPTSGREDTQYF. CDR3 bases: TGTGCCAGCAGCTTAACTTTGCCCCCTACTAGCGGGAGAGAGGATACGCAGTATTTT. The chain has TRBV11-2 and TRBJ2-3; 11 positions agree with TRBD2. This CDR3 is 19 amino acids long. Germline CDR1 reads SGHAT; CDR2 reads FQNNGV. V lost 2 bases to trimming and J lost 6 bases; unmatched junction nucleotides: 16.

The chain has TRBV9 and TRBJ2-7, with 9 positions matching TRBD2. The CDR3 is 14 amino acids. Germline loops: CDR1 SGDLS, CDR2 YYNGEE. J gave up 4 bases and V 2 bases, and 4 bases lay outside the gene matches. The CDR3 DNA reads as TGTGCCAGCAGCGTGGATCTAGCGGGATACGAGCAGTACTTC. Protein product: CASSVDLAGYEQYF.